This T cell receptor (beta chain) is from a study of shared clonotypes between healthy human individuals (TCRdb year 2020). Background on the whole study: A couple of women and three men aged 18 to 49 years were included in the cohort. Between about 0.85 and 10 billion PBMCs per donor were obtained by leukapheresis. To increase sequencing depth and limit assay-specific biases, TCR repertoire library preparation and sequencing were carried out by different laboratories using diverse techniques. For each donor, CD4 naive and CD4 memory were each given three plates, CD8 naive was given two plates, and CD8 memory was given one plate. To estimate repertoire size and how much clonotype sharing occurs between individuals, the study deeply sequenced the blood TCR repertoires of roughly 5 healthy adults.

Using the deep immunoSEQ assay, TCR CDR3 regions were amplified from genomic DNA by multiplex PCR. Extracted genomic DNA from each cell subset was distributed evenly across all wells of several immunoSEQ 96-well plates, and each plate was treated as a replicate. For sorted subsets, each replicate PCR was loaded with about 200 ng genomic DNA, equivalent to about 30,000 T cell genomes. Purified libraries were quantified with a Qubit 3.0 fluorometer, sized on a Bioanalyzer 2100, and re-quantified with the KAPA Library Quantification kit. Every immunoSEQ 96-well plate was sequenced on a dedicated single-read 150-cycle Illumina NextSeq 550 flow cell. Per the original workflow: Because the immunoSEQ output held only junctional sequences and lacked quality scores, the filtering could not match the filtering applied to full-length reads. Sequences were annotated with PyIR, a Python wrapper for IgBLAST v1.9, using IMGT germline references to assign V/J genes and CDR3. Any read was removed if the V/J assignment was weak (E-value above 1e-6), the CDR3 was missing, or the read contained stop codons, out-of-frame junctions, or ambiguous translated residues. A V3J clonotype was defined by an identical inferred V gene, J gene, and CDR3 amino acid sequence. To compute the percentage overlap between repertoires, the number of shared unique clonotypes was divided by the size of the smaller repertoire. RTK rarefaction, the Chao1 estimator, and Recon v2.1 estimates of unobserved clonotypes were used to assess repertoire richness. For all TCRbeta clonotypes obtained by the gDNA method from four donors, generation probabilities were computed with OLGA. As stored in TCRdb, this immuneACCESS dataset retains in-frame rearrangements with V and J assigned. A fraction of the clones does not appear; measured against another copy, unresolved V genes explain less than half of the discrepancy, and the remainder lacks a known reason. V, J and clone size are those of that table, while D and trimming were read from the DNA. Present in this sample are around 720,000 clones, more than 70% of which were seen just once. The ten largest account for roughly 1.9% of the sample.

About this clone itself: Its antigen specificity is not known. Base qualities are missing; no much larger clone stands one base away.

Overall study results and their limits: Because the study included only a small number of donors, the genetic and exposure-history diversity represented was limited. Pairwise subsampling led to the expectation that sequencing depth would affect the degree of clonotype sharing among donors. Sampling was restricted to blood, and TCR repertoires in tissues likely differ from the TCR repertoires found in blood. Clonotypes shared by all four sorted-subset donors showed higher generation probabilities than non-shared clonotypes. Naive subsets generally had larger estimated clonotype richness than memory subsets. Incomplete sequencing was indicated by rarefaction of sorted-subset datasets, despite the large sequencing depth. Sharing across a few donors was observed for around 4.8% of naive CD4, around 3.5% of naive CD8, about 2.3% of memory CD4, and roughly 0.43% of memory CD8 clonotypes.

The donors were healthy, HIV-negative adults with no recently reported acute infections or vaccinations. Every donor was a Caucasian adult living in Nashville, Tennessee, USA. Magnetic negative selection was used to enrich CD4+ T cells, after which naive cells were positively selected on CD45RA and the negative fraction became the memory subset. Blood was obtained by leukapheresis, after which PBMCs were separated by Ficoll-Histopaque density gradient centrifugation and cryopreserved in liquid nitrogen vapor phase. Purity and quantity of every magnetically sorted T cell population were checked by analytical flow cytometry. Genomic DNA was isolated from each sorted fraction and quantified by UV absorbance on a Nanodrop 2000c. Specimen: memory CD4+ T cells sorted from blood. What the cell subset or site label conveys for this sample: CD45RA-negative fraction. This TCR came from a woman under 40 in good health.

The sequenced DNA is TGTGCCAGCAGCAATCAGGGCTCTGGGGCCAACGTCCTGACTTTC. This is translated as CASSNQGSGANVLTF. The chain is encoded by TRBV7-3 joined to TRBJ2-6; tentative D gene TRBD1, with 5 bases matching. Trimming costs V 5 bases and J 0 bases, and their ends lie 8 bases apart. Via the germline V gene, CDR1 is SGHTA and CDR2 FQGTGA. From its cysteine to its phenylalanine, the CDR3 spans 15 amino acids. Here the CDR3 DNA is all that survives: 45 bases in frame from base 1.